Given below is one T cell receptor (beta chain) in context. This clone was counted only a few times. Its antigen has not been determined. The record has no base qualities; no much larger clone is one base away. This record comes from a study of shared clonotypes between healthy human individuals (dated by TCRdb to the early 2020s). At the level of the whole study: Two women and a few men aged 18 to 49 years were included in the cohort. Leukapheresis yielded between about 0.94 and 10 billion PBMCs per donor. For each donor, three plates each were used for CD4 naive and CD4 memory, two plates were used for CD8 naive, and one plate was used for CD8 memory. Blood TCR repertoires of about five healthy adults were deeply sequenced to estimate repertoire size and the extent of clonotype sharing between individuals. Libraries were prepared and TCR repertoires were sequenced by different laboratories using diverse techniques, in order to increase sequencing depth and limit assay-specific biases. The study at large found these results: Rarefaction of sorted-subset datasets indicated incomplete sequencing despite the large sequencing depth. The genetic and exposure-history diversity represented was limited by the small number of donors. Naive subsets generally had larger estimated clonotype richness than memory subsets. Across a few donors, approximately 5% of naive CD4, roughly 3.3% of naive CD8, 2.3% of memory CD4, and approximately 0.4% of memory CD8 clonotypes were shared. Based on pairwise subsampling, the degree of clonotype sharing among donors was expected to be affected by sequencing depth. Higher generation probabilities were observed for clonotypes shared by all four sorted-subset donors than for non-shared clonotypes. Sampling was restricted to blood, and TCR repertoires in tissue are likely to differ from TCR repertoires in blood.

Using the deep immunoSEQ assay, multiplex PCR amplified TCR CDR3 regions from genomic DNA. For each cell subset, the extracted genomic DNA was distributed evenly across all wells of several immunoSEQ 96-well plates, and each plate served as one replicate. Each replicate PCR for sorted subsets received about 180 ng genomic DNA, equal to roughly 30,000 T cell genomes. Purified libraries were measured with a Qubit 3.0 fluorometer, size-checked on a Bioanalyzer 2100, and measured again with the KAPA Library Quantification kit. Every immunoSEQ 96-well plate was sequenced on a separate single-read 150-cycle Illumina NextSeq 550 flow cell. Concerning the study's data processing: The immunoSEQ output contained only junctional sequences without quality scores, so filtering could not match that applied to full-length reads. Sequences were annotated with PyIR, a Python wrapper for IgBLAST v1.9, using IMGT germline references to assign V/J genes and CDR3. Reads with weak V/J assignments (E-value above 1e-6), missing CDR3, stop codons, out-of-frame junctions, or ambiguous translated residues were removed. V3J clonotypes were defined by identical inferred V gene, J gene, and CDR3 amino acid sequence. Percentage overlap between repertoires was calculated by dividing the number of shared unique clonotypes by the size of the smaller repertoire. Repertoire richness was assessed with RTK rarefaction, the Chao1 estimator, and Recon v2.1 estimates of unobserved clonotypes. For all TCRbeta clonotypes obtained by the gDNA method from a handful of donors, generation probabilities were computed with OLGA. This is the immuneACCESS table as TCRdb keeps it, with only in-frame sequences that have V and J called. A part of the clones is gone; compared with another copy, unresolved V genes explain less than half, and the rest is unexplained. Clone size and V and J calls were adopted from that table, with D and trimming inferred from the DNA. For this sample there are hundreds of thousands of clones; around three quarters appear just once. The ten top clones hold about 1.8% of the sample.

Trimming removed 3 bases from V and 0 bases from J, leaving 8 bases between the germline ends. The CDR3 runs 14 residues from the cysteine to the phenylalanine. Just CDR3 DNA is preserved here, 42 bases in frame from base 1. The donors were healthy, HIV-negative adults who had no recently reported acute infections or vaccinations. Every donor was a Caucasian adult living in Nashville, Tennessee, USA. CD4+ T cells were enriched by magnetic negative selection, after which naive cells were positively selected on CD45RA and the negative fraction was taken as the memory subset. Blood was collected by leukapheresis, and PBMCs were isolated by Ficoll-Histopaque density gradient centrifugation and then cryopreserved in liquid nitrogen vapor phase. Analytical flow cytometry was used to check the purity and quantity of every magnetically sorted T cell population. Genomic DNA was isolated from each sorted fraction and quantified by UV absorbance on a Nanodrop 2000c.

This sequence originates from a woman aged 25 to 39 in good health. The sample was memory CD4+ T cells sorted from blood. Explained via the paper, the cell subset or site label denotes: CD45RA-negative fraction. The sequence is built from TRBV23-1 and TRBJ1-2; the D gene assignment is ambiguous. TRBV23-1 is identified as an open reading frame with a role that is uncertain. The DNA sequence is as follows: TGCGCCAGCAGTCAGACGGAAGCTAACTATGGCTACACCTTC. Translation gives CASSQTEANYGYTF.